One and the same sample provided the 19 T cell receptor beta chains below, sequenced in a study of cytomegalovirus exposure and HLA in healthy donors. The PCR used 60 Vbeta and 13 Jbeta primers. Assay used: immunoSEQ multiplex PCR; TCRdb lists only in-frame clones, some missing. The sample includes about 160,000 clones, over 80% of them seen just once. Sequencing input: PBMCs. The receptors shown here come from a male donor in good health and CMV-seropositive.

The rearrangement uses TRBV27 and TRBJ1-2; 7 positions match TRBD1. Germline trimming cut 11 bases from V and 4 bases from J; bases unmatched to any gene: 10. Germline V gives CDR1 MNHEY, CDR2 SMNVEV (reference sequence). The CDR3 length is 13 residues. In DNA form, the CDR3 reads TGTGCCGCCCGGGACAGCGGCCCCTATGGCTACACCTTC. Encoded protein: CAARDSGPYGYTF.

This chain uses TRBV19 with TRBJ2-1; 7 nucleotides match TRBD2. The V gene's germline CDR1 is LNHDA and CDR2 SQIVND (reference sequence). J was trimmed by 0 bases and V by 5 bases; bases with no gene match: 4. The CDR3 is 15 amino acids. The CDR3 loop reads CASSSRLASYNEQFF. CDR3 bases: TGTGCCAGTAGTTCGCGACTAGCCTCCTACAATGAGCAGTTCTTC.

The chain links TRBV15 to TRBJ2-5, with 7 positions matching TRBD1. V was pared by 0 bases and J by 6 bases, with 7 bases of the junction left unmatched. The length of the CDR3 is 15 residues. The germline CDR1 and CDR2 sequences are LNHNV and YYDKDF (reference sequence). CDR3 in DNA: TGTGCCACCAGCAGAGATCTTGACAGGGCGAAGACCCAGTACTTC. This encodes CATSRDLDRAKTQYF.

This clone was found once. V and J are TRBV7-2 and TRBJ1-4; D not resolved. Trimming left V 3 bases short and J 0 bases short, with 5 bases between. This CDR3 region has 14 residues. The germline gives CDR1 SGHTA, CDR2 FQGNSA. CDR3 amino acids: CASSFTATNEKLFF. In DNA form, the CDR3 reads TGTGCCAGCAGCTTTACAGCAACTAATGAAAAACTGTTTTTT.

This clone was counted only a few times. The genes are TRBV18 and TRBJ1-1; weak D call: TRBD1 (5 bases). The CDR3 length is 13 residues. From germline, CDR1 is KGHSH and CDR2 LQKENI. V was pared by 1 base and J by 4 bases, with 7 bases between. CDR3 sequence (DNA): TGTGCCAGCTCACCACTGGGGGGCACTGAAGCTTTCTTT. Translating gives CASSPLGGTEAFF.

This clone was recorded once. V usage is TRBV5-1 and J usage is TRBJ2-5; D possibly corresponds to TRBD2 (6 bases). CDR3 length: 13 residues. Trimming took 3 bases from V and 5 from J, leaving 11 bases between them. CDR1 is SGHRS, CDR2 YFSETQ, per germline. CDR3 DNA sequence: TGCGCCAGCAGCTATGGAGGGCAGGAGACCCAGTACTTC. It translates to CASSYGGQETQYF.

J is TRBJ2-7 and V is TRBV7-9; D perhaps matches TRBD2 (6 bases). Germline loops: CDR1 SEHNR, CDR2 FQNEAQ (reference sequence). The CDR3 covers 16 residues. V lost 5 bases, J lost 2 bases, and 19 bases lay in between. The CDR3 here is CASSRVGGGITYEQYF. CDR3 nucleotide sequence: TGTGCCAGCAGCAGGGTGGGTGGGGGGATAACCTACGAGCAGTACTTC. Full variable domain (remainder filled in from reference TRBV7-9 and TRBJ2-7): DTGVSQNPRHKITKRGQNVTFRCDPISEHNRLYWYRQTLGQGPEFLTYFQNEAQLEKSRLLSDRFSAERPKGSFSTLEIQRTEQGDSAMYLCASSRVGGGITYEQYFGPGTRLTVT.

The V gene is TRBV4-1, the J gene TRBJ1-3; 7 positions match TRBD1. Losses at the gene ends were 5 bases for V and 3 bases for J; bases not matched to a gene: 1. From germline, CDR1 is MGHRA and CDR2 YSYEKL. This CDR3 has 13 amino acids. Here the CDR3 reads CASSRGHGNTIYF. The CDR3 DNA follows: TGCGCCAGCAGCAGGGGGCATGGAAACACCATATATTTT.

The chain is built from TRBV10-3 and TRBJ1-2; D possibly corresponds to TRBD1 (6 bases). V lost 0 bases and J 4 bases, leaving 12 bases between the germline ends. Per the germline V gene, CDR1 is ENHRY and CDR2 is SYGVKD. CDR3 length equals 15 residues. This chain's CDR3 is CAISESGGASYGYTF. Written as DNA, the CDR3 is TGTGCCATCAGTGAGTCAGGGGGGGCGAGCTATGGCTACACCTTC.

This chain connects TRBV2 to TRBJ1-4, with TRBD1 as a possible D gene (5 bases). V lost 8 bases, J lost 8 bases, and 15 bases lay in between. The germline V gene encodes CDR1 SNHLY and CDR2 FYNNEI. The CDR3 loop spans 13 amino acids. The chain's CDR3 is CASGRGKDEKLFF. In nucleotides, the CDR3 is TGTGCCAGCGGCCGGGGGAAGGACGAAAAACTGTTTTTT.

As concerns this clone: One junction end disagrees with the germline gene, perhaps due to a read error. Within the sample, other DNA sequences also encode this same CDR3. The chain is built from TRBV5-6 and TRBJ2-7, with a possible D match to TRBD2 (5 bases). Germline CDR1 reads SGHDT; CDR2 reads YYEEEE. The CDR3 is 14 amino acids. Here the CDR3 DNA reads TGCGCCAGCAGCTTGGTGTCAGACTACTACGAGCAGTACTTC. Protein: CASSLVSDYYEQYF.

V is TRBV7-6 and J is TRBJ1-2; TRBD1 might be the D (6 bases). V was shortened by 2 bases and J by 5 bases, with 24 bases between the two germline ends. This CDR3 is 18 amino acids long. Germline loops: CDR1 SGHVS, CDR2 FNYEAQ. The CDR3 loop reads CASSLTQTPTEGGYGYTF. CDR3 bases: TGTGCCAGCAGCTTAACTCAAACGCCAACGGAAGGGGGTTATGGCTACACCTTC.

The chain recombines TRBV10-2 with TRBJ1-1; no clear D gene. Trimming took 5 bases from V and 0 from J, leaving 10 bases between them. This CDR3 has 14 amino acids. Germline-derived CDR1 and CDR2 are WSHSY and SAAADI. The CDR3 DNA follows: TGCGCCAGCAGTCCTCCCCACTTGAACACTGAAGCTTTCTTT. Its protein is CASSPPHLNTEAFF.

The table lists this clone with a few counts. V and J are TRBV7-2 and TRBJ1-4, with 8 bases lining up with TRBD1. The V segment lost 5 bases and the J segment 7 bases; nucleotides outside the gene matches: 9. Per the germline V gene, CDR1 is SGHTA and CDR2 is FQGNSA. This CDR3 comprises 15 residues. CDR3 nucleotide sequence: TGTGCCAGCAGCAGTCAACAGGGGGTATCTGAAAAACTGTTTTTT. It yields the protein CASSSQQGVSEKLFF.

Regarding this clone: The sample holds other DNA sequences that translate to the same CDR3. V and J are TRBV28 and TRBJ1-2, with TRBD1 matching 8 bases. The CDR3 is 15 residues long. J lost 5 bases, V lost 3 bases, and 8 bases had no gene match. Germline CDR1 reads MDHEN; CDR2 reads SYDVKM. CDR3 loop: CASSFQAGQDYGYTF. In DNA, the CDR3 is TGTGCCAGCAGTTTCCAGGCGGGACAGGATTATGGCTACACCTTC.

This chain uses TRBV5-1 with TRBJ2-5, with 8 bases identical to TRBD2. CDR3 size: 15 residues. Germline CDR1 is SGHRS and CDR2 is YFSETQ. The trim removed 0 bases at V and 5 bases at J, leaving 6 bases unmatched. CDR3 sequence (DNA): TGCGCCAGCAGCTTGGCCCCAGCGGGAGTTGAGACCCAGTACTTC. Amino acid sequence: CASSLAPAGVETQYF.

The chain links TRBV10-2 to TRBJ2-1, with 10 bases fitting TRBD2. Germline loops: CDR1 WSHSY, CDR2 SAAADI. The length of the CDR3 is 15 residues. The junction had 8 bases not matched to a gene; V was cut back by 2 bases and J by 10 bases. Written as DNA, the CDR3 is TGCGCCAGCAGTGAGAAGCGGGAGGGTCGCAGGGAGCAGTTCTTC. It specifies CASSEKREGRREQFF.

V gene TRBV4-1 combines with J gene TRBJ2-7; TRBD2 matches 9 bases. CDR1 MGHRA and CDR2 YSYEKL come from the germline V gene. Trimming took 2 bases from V and 5 from J; bases not matched to a gene: 7. The CDR3 length is 15 residues. The CDR3 spells CASSQTGLAPDEQYF. The CDR3 region has the DNA TGCGCCAGCAGCCAAACGGGACTAGCACCGGACGAGCAGTACTTC.

The chain combines TRBV2 with TRBJ2-7; unclear D gene. The CDR3 spans 12 residues. Looked up from germline, CDR1 is SNHLY and CDR2 is FYNNEI. The V gene lost 4 bases and the J gene lost 0 bases, with 4 bases spanning the gap. The CDR3 loop is CASSGSSYEQYF. The CDR3 bases are TGTGCCAGCAGTGGGAGCTCCTACGAGCAGTACTTC. Supplemented by reference TRBV2 and TRBJ2-7, the full variable domain reads EPEVTQTPSHQVTQMGQEVILRCVPISNHLYFYWYRQILGQKVEFLVSFYNNEISEKSEIFDDQFSVERPDGSNFTLKIRSTKLEDSAMYFCASSGSSYEQYFGPGTRLTVT.